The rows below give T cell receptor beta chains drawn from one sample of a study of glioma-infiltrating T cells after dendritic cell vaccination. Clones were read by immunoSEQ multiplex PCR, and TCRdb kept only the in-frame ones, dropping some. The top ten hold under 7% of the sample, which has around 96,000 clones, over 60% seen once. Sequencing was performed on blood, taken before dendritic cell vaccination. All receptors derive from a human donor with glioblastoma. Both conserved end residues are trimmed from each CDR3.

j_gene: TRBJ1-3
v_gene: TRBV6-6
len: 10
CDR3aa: ASSPLENTIY

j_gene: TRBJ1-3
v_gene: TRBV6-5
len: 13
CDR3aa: ASSYRGRSGNTIY

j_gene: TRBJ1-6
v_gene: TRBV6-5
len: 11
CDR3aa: ASSYGEGSPLH

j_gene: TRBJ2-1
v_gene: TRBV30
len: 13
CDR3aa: AWNLEGSLYNEQF

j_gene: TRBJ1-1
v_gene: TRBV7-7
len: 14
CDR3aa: ASSQIQTGGFTEAF

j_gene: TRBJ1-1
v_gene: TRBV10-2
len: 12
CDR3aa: ASKIPGQGAEAF

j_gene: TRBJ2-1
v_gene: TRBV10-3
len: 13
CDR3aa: AITRASGTYDEQF

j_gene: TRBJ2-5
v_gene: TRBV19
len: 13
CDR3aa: ASSVRLALQETQY

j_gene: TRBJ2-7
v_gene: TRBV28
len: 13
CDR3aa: ASSNSRTGDYEQY

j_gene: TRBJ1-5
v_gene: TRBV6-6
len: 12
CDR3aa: ASSGPDSYQPQH

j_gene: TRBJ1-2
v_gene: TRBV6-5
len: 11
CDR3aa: ASSYSDRDGYT

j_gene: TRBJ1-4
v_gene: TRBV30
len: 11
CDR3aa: AWSVRGGEKLF

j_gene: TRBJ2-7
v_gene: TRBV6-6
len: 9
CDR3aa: ASSGIYEQY

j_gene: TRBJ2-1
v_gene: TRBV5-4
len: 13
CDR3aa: ASSLTAGGPDEQF

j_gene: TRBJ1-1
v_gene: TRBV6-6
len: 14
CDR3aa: ASSPETVGQDLEAF

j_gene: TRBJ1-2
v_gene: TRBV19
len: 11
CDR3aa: ASSIGDSYGYT

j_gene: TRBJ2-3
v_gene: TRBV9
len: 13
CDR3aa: ASSIGLAGTDTQY

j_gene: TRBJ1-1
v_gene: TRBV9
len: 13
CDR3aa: ASSVGGLVNTEAF

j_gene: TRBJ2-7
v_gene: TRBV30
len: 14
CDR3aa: AWSVNYRGFPYEQY

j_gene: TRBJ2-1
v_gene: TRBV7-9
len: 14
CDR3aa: ASSSFEREAHNEQF

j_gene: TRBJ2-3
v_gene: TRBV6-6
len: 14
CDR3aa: ASTDPSGGAIDTQY

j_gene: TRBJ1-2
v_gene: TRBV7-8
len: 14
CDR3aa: ASSLVLRRTGGGYT

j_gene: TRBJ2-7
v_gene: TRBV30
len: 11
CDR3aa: AWSIDDWDEQY

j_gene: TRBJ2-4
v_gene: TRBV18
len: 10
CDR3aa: ASSPGGQRRY

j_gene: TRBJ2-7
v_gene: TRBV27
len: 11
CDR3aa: ASSSDRVQWQY

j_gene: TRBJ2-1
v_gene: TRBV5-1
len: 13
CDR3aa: ASSRNGELHNEQF

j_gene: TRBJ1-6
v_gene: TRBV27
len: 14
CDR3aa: ASRQQGSSYNSPLH

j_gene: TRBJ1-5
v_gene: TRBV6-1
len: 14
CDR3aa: ASSEAGGILNQPQH

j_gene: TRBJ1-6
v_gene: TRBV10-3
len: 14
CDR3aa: AISDYGSFSNSPLH

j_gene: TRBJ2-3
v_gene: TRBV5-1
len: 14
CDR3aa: ASTRAGVVDTDTQY

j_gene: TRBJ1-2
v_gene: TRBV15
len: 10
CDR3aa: ATSDSNYGYT

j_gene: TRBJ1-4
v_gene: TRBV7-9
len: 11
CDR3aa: ASRGRVGEKLF

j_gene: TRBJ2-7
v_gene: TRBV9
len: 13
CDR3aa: ASSVGGGSPYEQY

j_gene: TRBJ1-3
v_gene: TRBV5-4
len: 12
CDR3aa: ASSLTGGGNTIY

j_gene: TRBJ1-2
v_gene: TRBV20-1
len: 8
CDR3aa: SARWLGYT

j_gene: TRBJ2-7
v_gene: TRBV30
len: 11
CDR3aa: AWSVQGRSFPY

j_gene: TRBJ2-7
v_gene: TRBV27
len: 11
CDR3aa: ASSFGLLYEQY

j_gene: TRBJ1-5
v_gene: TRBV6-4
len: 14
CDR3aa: ASSDPPRGARQPQH

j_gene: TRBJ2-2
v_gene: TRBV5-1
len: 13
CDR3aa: ASSWTGVGTGELF

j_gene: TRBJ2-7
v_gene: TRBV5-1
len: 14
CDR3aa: ASSWDPSGGPYEQY

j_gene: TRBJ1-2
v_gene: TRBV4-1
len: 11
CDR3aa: ASSQARNYGYT

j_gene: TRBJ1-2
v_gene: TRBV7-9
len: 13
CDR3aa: ASSLYVGGPPDYT

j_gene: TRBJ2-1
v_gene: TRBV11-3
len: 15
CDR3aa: ASSPRGSGSSYNEQF

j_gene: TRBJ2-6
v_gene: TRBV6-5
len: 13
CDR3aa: ASSYPQAGANVLT

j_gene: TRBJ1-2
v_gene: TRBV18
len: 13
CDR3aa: ASSAGQGANYGYT